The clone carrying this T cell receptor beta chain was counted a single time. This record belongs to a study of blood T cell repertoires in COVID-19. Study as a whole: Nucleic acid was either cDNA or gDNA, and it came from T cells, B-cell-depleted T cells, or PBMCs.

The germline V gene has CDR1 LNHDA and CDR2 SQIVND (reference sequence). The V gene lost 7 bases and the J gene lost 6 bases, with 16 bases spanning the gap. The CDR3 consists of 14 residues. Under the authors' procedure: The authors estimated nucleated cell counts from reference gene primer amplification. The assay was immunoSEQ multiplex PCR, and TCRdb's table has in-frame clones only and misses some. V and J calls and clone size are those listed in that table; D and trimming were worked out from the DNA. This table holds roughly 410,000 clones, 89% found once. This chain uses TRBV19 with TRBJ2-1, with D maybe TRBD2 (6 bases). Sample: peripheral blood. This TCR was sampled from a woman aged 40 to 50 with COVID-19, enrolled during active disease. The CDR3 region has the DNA TGTGCCAGTATCAGTCGGGAGAGGGGCAATGAGCAGTTCTTC. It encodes CASISRERGNEQFF.